The source of this TCR beta chain is a study of early T cells in non-severe SARS-CoV-2 infection. On the study more broadly: Whole-blood bulk RNA, unsorted, was sequenced, and chains were unpaired.

The sample holds many counts of this clonotype. TCRdb redid the calling of the 5' RACE reads with MiXCR, one entry per CDR3 protein. The data show approximately 20,000 distinct CDR3 sequences, with approximately 6.2% seen just once and approximately 6.5% held by the top ten. The CDR3 totals 14 residues. Germline V CDR1 and CDR2: SQVTM, ANQGSEA. Sequencing input: whole blood. V usage is TRBV29-1 and J usage is TRBJ2-2; 8 nucleotides align to TRBD1. The TCR was taken from an adult who was a healthcare worker with PCR-confirmed SARS-CoV-2 infection or an uninfected control (not recorded which). Here the CDR3 reads CSTRTGSNTGELFF. The CDR3 coding sequence is TGCAGTACTAGGACAGGGTCAAACACCGGGGAGCTGTTTTTT.